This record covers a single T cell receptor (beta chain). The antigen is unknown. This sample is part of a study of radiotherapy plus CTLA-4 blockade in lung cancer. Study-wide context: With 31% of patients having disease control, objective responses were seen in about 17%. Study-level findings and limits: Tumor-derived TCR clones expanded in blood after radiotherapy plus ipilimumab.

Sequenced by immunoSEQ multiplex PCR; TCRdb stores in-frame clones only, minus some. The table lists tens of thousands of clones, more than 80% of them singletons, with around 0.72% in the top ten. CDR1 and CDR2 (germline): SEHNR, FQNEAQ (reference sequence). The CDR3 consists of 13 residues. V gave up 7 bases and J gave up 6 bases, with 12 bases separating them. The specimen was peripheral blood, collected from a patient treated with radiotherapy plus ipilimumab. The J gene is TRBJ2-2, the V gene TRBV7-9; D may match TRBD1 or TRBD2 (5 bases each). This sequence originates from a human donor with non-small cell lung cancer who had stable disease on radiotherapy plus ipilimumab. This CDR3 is CASIPGGAGELFF. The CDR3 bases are TGTGCCAGCATCCCTGGGGGAGCCGGGGAGCTGTTTTTT.